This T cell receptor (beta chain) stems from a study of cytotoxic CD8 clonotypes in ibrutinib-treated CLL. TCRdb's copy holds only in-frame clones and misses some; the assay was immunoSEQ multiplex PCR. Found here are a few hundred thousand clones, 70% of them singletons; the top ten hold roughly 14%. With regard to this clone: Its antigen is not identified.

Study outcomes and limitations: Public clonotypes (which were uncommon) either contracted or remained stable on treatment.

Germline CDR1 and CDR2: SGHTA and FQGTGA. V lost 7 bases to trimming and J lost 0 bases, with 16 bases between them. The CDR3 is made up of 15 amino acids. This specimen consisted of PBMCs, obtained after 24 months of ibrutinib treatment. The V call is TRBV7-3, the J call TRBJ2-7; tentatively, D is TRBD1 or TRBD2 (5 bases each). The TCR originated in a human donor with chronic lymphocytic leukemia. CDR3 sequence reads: CASTARDGPSYEQYF. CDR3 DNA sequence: TGTGCCAGCACCGCCCGGGACGGGCCCTCCTACGAGCAGTACTTC. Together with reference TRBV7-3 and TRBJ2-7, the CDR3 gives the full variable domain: GAGVSQTPSNKVTEKGKYVELRCDPISGHTALYWYRQSLGQGPEFLIYFQGTGAADDSGLPNDRFFAVRPEGSVSTLKIQRTERGDSAVYLCASTARDGPSYEQYFGPGTRLTVT.